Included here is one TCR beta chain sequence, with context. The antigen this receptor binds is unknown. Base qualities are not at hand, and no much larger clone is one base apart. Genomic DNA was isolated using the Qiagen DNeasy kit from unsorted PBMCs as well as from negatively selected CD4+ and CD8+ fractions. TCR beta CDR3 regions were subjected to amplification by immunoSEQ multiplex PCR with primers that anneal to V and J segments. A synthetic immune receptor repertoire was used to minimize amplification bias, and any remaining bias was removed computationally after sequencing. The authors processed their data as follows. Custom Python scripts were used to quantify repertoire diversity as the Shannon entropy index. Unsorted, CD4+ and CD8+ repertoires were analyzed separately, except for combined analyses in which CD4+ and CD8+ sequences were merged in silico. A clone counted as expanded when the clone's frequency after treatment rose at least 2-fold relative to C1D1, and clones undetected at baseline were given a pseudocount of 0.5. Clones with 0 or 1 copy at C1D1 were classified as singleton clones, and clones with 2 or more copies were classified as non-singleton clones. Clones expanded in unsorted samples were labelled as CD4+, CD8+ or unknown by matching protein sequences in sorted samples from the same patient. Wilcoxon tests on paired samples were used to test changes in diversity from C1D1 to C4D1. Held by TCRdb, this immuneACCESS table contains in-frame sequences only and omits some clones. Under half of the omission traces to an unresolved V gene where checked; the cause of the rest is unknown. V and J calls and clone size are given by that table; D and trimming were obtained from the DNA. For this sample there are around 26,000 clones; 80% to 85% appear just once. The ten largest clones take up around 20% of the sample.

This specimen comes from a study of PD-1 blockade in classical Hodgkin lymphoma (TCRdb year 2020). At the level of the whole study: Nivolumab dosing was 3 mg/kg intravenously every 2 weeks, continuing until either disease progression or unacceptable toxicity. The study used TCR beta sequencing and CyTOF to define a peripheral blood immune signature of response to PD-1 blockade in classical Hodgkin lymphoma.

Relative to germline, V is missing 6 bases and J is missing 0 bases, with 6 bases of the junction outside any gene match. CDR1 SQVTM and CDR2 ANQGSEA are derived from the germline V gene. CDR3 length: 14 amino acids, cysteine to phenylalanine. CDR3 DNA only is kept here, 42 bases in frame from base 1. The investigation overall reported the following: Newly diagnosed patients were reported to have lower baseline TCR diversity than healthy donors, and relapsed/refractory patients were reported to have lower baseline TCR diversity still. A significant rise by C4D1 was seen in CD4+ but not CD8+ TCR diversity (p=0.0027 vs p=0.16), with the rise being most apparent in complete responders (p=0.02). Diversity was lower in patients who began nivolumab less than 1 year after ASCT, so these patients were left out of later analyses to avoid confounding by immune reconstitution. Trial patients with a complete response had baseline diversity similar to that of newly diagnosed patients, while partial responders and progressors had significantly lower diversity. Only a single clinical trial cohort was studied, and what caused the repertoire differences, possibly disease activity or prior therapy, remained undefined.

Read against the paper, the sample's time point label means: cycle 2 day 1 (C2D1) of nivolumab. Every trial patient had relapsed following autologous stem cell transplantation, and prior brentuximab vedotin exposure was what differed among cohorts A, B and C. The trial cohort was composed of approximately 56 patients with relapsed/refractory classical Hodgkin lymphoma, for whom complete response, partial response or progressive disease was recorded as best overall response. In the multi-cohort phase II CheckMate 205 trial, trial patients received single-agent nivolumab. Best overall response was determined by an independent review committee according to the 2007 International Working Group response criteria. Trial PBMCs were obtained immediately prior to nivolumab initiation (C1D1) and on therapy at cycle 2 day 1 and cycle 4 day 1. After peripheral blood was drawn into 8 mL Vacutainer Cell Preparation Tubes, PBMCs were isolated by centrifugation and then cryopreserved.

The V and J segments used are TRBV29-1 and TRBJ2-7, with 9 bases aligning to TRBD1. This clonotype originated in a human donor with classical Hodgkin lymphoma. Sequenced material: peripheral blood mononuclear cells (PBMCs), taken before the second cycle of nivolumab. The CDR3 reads CSVAGTGNSYEQYF. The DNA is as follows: TGCAGCGTAGCCGGGACAGGGAACTCCTACGAGCAGTACTTC.